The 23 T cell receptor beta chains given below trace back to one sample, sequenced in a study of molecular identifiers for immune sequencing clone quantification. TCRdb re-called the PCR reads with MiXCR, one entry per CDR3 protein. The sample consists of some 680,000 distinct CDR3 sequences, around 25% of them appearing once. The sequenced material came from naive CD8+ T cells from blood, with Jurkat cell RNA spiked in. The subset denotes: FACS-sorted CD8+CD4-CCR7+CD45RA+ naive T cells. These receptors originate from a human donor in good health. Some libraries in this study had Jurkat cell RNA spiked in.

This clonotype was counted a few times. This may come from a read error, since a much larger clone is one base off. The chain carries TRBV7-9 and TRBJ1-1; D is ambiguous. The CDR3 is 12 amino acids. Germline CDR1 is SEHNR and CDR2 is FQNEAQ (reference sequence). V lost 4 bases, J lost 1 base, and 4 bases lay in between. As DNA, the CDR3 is TGTGCCAGCAGCTGGTGGAACACTGAAGCTTTCTTT. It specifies CASSWWNTEAFF.

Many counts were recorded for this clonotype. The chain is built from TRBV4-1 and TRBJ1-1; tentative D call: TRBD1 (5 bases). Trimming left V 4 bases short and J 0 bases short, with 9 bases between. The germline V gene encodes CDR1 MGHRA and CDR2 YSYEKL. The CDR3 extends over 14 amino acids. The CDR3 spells CASSPTEMNTEAFF. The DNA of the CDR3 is TGCGCCAGCAGCCCGACAGAGATGAACACTGAAGCTTTCTTT.

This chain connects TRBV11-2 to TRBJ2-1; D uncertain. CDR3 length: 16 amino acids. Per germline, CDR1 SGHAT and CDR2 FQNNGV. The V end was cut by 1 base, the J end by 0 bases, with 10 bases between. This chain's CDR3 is CASSLGPASSYNEQFF. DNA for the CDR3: TGTGCCAGCAGCTTAGGGCCCGCTAGCTCCTACAATGAGCAGTTCTTC.

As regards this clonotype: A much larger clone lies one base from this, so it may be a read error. The CDR3 nucleotides read TGTGCCAGCAGTCTGACTGGCCCAGGGGGCAATGAGCAGTTCTTC. This translates into CASSLTGPGGNEQFF. This chain uses TRBV27 with TRBJ2-1, with 7 bases fitting TRBD1. This CDR3 is built from 15 residues. V trimming: 5 bases; J trimming: 6 bases; junction bases outside the gene matches: 10. CDR1 and CDR2 (germline): MNHEY, SMNVEV (reference sequence).

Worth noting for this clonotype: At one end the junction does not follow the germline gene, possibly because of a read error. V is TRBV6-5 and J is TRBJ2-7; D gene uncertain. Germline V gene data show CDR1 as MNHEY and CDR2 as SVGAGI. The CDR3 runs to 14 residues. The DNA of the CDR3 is TGTGACAGCAGATACTCGAGAAGCAGCTACGAGCAGTACTTC. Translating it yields CDSRYSRSSYEQYF.

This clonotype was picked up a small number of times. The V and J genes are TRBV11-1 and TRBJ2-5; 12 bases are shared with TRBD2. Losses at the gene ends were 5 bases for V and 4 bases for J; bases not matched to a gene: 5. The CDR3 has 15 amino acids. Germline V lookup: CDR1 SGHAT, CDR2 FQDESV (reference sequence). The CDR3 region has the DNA TGTGCCAGCAGCCCGGCTAGCGGGAGGGCAGAGACCCAGTACTTC. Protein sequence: CASSPASGRAETQYF.

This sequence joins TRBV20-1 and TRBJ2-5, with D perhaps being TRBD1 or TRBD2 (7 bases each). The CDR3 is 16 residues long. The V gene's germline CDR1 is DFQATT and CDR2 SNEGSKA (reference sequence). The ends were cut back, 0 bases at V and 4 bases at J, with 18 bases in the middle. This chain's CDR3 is CSAREIKGRGLETQYF. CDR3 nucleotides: TGCAGTGCTAGAGAAATAAAGGGGAGGGGGCTAGAGACCCAGTACTTC.

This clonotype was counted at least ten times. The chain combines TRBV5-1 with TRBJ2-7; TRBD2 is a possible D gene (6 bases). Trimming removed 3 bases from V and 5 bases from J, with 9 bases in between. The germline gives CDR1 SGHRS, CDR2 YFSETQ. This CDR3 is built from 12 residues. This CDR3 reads CASSWGTDEQYF. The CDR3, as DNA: TGCGCCAGCAGCTGGGGGACTGACGAGCAGTACTTC.

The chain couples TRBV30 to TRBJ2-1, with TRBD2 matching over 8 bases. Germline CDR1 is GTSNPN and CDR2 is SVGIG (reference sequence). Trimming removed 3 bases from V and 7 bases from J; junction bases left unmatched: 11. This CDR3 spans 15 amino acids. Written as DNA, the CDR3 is TGTGCCTGGAGCGGGGTTGGCGGGAGGTTAAATGAGCAGTTCTTC. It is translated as CAWSGVGGRLNEQFF.

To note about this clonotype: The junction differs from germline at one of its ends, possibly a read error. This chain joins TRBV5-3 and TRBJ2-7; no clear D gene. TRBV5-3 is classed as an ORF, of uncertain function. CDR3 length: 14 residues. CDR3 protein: CASSFRPSTYEQYF. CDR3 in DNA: TGTGCCAGCAGCTTTCGGCCGAGCACCTACGAGCAGTACTTC.

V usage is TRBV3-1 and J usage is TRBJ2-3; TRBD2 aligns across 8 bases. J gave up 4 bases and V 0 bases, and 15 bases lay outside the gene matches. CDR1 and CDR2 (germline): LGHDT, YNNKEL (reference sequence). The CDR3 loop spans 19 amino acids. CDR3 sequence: CASSQDRFGIAGRADTQYF. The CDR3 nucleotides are TGTGCCAGCAGCCAAGATCGTTTCGGAATAGCGGGGAGGGCAGATACGCAGTATTTT.

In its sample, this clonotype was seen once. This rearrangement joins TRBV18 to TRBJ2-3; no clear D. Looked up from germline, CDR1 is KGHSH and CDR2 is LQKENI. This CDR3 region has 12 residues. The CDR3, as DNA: TGTGTTAGCTCACCACCCGGAGATACGCAGTATTTT. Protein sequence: CVSSPPGDTQYF.

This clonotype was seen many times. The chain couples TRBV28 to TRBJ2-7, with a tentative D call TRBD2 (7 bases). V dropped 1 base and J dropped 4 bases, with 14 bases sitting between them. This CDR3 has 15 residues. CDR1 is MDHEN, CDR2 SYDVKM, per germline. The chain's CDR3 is CASSLSRGAFYEQYF. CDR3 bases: TGTGCCAGCAGTTTATCTCGGGGGGCATTTTACGAGCAGTACTTC.

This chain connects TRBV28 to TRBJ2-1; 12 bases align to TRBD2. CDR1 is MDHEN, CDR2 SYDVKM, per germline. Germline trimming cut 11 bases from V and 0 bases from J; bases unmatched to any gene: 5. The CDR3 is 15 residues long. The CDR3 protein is CAGTTSGSSYNEQFF. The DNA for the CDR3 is TGTGCCGGCACGACTAGCGGGAGCTCCTACAATGAGCAGTTCTTC.

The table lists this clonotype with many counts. The DNA for the CDR3 is TGTGCCAGCAGTCCGGGACTAGGGGGCACAGATACGCAGTATTTT. Translation gives CASSPGLGGTDTQYF. The chain has TRBV6-5 and TRBJ2-3; 8 bases line up with TRBD2. The germline gives CDR1 MNHEY, CDR2 SVGAGI. CDR3 length: 15 residues. J was trimmed by 1 base and V by 5 bases; bases with no gene match: 5.

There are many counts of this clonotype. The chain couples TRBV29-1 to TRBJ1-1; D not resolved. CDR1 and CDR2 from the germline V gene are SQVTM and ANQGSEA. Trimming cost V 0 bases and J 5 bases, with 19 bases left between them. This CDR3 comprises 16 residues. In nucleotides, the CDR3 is TGCAGCGTTGAAGATCCGGGGTCTGGGGTATTGACTGAAGCTTTCTTT. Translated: CSVEDPGSGVLTEAFF.

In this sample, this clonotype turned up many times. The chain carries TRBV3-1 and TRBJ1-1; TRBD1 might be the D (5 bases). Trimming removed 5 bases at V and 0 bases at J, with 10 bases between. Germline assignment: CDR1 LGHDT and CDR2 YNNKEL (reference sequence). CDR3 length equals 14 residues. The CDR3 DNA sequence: TGTGCCAGCAGCTGGGGACCTTTGAACACTGAAGCTTTCTTT. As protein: CASSWGPLNTEAFF.

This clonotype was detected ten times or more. The CDR3 sequence: CSASTPPGDTGELFF. CDR3 DNA sequence: TGCAGTGCTTCGACGCCCCCGGGGGACACCGGGGAGCTGTTTTTT. The J gene is TRBJ2-2, the V gene TRBV20-1, with TRBD2 as a possible D gene (6 bases). The CDR3 runs 15 residues. V lost 5 bases to trimming and J lost 3 bases, with 16 bases between them. Germline assignment: CDR1 DFQATT and CDR2 SNEGSKA (reference sequence).

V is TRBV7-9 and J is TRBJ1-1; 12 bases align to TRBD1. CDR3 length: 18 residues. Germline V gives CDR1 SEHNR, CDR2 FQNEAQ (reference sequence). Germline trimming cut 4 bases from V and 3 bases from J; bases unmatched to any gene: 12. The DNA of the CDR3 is TGTGCCAGCAGCTCCCCCGCCGGGACAGGGGGCAGGTACACTGAAGCTTTCTTT. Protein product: CASSSPAGTGGRYTEAFF.

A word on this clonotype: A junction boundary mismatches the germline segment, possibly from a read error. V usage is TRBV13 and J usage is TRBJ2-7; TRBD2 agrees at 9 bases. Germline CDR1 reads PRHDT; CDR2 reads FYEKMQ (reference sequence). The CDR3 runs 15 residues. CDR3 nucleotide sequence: TGTGCCAGCAGCTTAGTGCGGGGGGGCCTCCACGAGCATTACTTC. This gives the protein CASSLVRGGLHEHYF. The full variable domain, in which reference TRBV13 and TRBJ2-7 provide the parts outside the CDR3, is AAGVIQSPRHLIKEKRETATLKCYPIPRHDTVYWYQQGPGQDPQFLISFYEKMQSDKGSIPDRFSAQQFSDYHSELNMSSLELGDSALYFCASSLVRGGLHEHYFGPGTRLTVT.

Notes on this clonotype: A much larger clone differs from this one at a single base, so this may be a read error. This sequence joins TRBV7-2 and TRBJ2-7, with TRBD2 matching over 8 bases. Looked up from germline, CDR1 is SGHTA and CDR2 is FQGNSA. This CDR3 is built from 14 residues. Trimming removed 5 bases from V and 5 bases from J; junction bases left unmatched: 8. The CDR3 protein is CASSPLAGPHEQYF. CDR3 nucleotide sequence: TGTGCCAGCAGCCCATTAGCGGGGCCCCACGAGCAGTACTTC.

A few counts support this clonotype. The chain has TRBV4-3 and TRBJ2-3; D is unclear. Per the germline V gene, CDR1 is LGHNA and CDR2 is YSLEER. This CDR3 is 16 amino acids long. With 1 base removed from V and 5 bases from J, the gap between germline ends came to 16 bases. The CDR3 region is CASSQGRTFLEDTQYF. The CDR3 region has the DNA TGCGCCAGCAGCCAAGGTAGAACCTTTCTGGAAGATACGCAGTATTTT.

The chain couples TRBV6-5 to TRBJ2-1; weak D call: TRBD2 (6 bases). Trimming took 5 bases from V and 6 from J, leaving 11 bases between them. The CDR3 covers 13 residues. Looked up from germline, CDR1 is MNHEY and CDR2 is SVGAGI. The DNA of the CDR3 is TGTGCCAGCAGTGACGGACTATTCAATGAGCAGTTCTTC. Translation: CASSDGLFNEQFF.